What follows is one TCR beta chain and its context. This sample is part of a study of shared clonotypes between healthy human individuals. The germline V and J ends were trimmed by 4 bases and 8 bases, with 8 bases remaining between them. Germline V lookup: CDR1 MNHEY, CDR2 SVGAGI. The CDR3 runs to 11 residues. Only in-frame clones appear in the TCRdb table, and some are missing; sequencing was by immunoSEQ multiplex PCR. The sample lists about 510,000 clones, 79% seen once, with 13% in the top ten. This chain uses TRBV6-5 with TRBJ1-2; no reliable D call. The specimen sequenced was PBMCs. This TCR derives from a woman aged 40 to 50 in good health. Some clones in this sample may be carry-over from other donors' samples. CDR3 region: CASSFAGGYTF. In DNA form, the CDR3 reads TGTGCCAGCAGTTTCGCGGGGGGCTACACCTTC.